This T cell receptor (beta chain) derives from a study of blood T cell repertoires in COVID-19. About the study: PBMCs, B-cell-depleted T cells, or T cells were the source of the cDNA or gDNA that made up the material.

TCRdb's table, derived via immunoSEQ multiplex PCR, lists solely in-frame clones and lacks some. This table holds approximately 41,000 clones, roughly four fifths found once. The TCR sequence derives from a man between 35 and 55 years old with active or convalescent COVID-19. The specimen sequenced was peripheral blood.

The CDR3 region has the DNA TGCAGCGTTGGAGGAGGGGGCGGAAACACCATATATTTT. Translated, it gives CSVGGGGGNTIYF. The chain uses TRBV29-1 and TRBJ1-3; 7 positions match TRBD1. Germline CDR1 reads SQVTM; CDR2 reads ANQGSEA. V shed 4 bases, J shed 4 bases, and the junction held 4 bases outside the gene matches. The CDR3 totals 13 residues. Looking up the rest from reference TRBV29-1 and TRBJ1-3 gives the full variable domain: SAVISQKPSRDICQRGTSLTIQCQVDSQVTMMFWYRQQPGQSLTLIATANQGSEATYESGFVIDKFPISRPNLTFSTLTVSNMSPEDSSIYLCSVGGGGGNTIYFGEGSWLTVV.